This T cell receptor (beta chain) was profiled in a study of blood T cells in healthy people across ages. Germline assignment: CDR1 SGHRS and CDR2 YFSETQ. V lost 4 bases and J 0 bases, leaving 13 bases between the germline ends. The CDR3 is made up of 16 amino acids. Sample-barcoded 5' priming and a J-beta primer mix drove a second PCR of roughly 6 to 12 cycles. TCRdb recomputed calls from the 5' RACE reads with MiXCR, one row per CDR3 protein. The repertoire holds about 540,000 distinct CDR3 sequences, with around 24% as singletons. The same sample was also used in a study of T cells of mothers and their children.

This clonotype was sampled from a boy aged 5-17 years in good health. Sequenced: blood. The chain recombines TRBV5-1 with TRBJ1-4; tentative D call: TRBD1 (6 bases). CDR3: CASSTDRHATNEKLFF. DNA of the CDR3: TGCGCCAGCAGCACCGACAGGCACGCAACTAATGAAAAACTGTTTTTT. The full variable domain, in which reference TRBV5-1 and TRBJ1-4 provide the parts outside the CDR3, is KAGVTQTPRYLIKTRGQQVTLSCSPISGHRSVSWYQQTPGQGLQFLFEYFSETQRNKGNFPGRFSGRQFSNSRSEMNVSTLELGDSALYLCASSTDRHATNEKLFFGSGTQLSVL.